This record looks at one TCR beta chain sequence and its context. This sample was included in a study of blood T cell repertoires in COVID-19. The overall study: Spain, Italy and the United States supplied samples that represented acute and convalescent COVID-19. The analysed material was cDNA or gDNA that came from T cells, B-cell-depleted T cells, or PBMCs.

The CDR3 loop spans 14 amino acids. Germline V CDR1 and CDR2: GTSNPN, SVGIG (reference sequence). V dropped 3 bases and J dropped 7 bases, with 19 bases sitting between them. In the authors' workflow: Scientists estimated how many nucleated cells there were by amplifying reference gene primers. Repertoires were generated with immunoSEQ multiplex PCR, while TCRdb's copy carries only in-frame clones and drops some. The V and J calls and clone size come from that table; D and trimming were worked out from the DNA. In the table there are some 300,000 clones, approximately 90% of which are singletons. Sequenced material: peripheral blood. This clonotype was obtained from a woman under 40 who had recovered from COVID-19. The J gene is TRBJ2-7, the V gene TRBV30, with D possibly matching TRBD2 (5 bases). The CDR3 loop reads CAWSRWERSTEQYF. The CDR3 region has the DNA TGTGCCTGGAGCCGATGGGAGAGAAGTACAGAGCAGTACTTC.